Below, 4 T cell receptor beta chains from the same sample are listed, as sequenced in a study of blood T cell repertoires in COVID-19. Generated by immunoSEQ multiplex PCR, the TCRdb table keeps only in-frame clones and is missing some. The profile covers under 350,000 clones, with approximately 86% appearing a single time and around 4.5% taken by the ten largest. Source material: PBMCs or T cells enriched from blood (not recorded which). Source of these receptors: a middle-aged woman with acute COVID-19.

The V call is TRBV6-5, the J call TRBJ1-2; D unclear. Germline V lookup: CDR1 MNHEY, CDR2 SVGAGI. With 7 bases removed from V and 2 bases from J, the gap between germline ends came to 14 bases. This CDR3 region has 14 residues. The CDR3 spells CASTARWQNYGYTF. The CDR3 DNA reads as TGTGCCAGCACCGCGAGGTGGCAGAACTATGGCTACACCTTC.

The chain recombines TRBV21-1 with TRBJ1-2; the table's D call of TRBD1 was not tested on the DNA. TRBV21-1 is reported as a pseudogene. The CDR3 runs 16 residues. The CDR3 protein is CASSTSGQVVHYGYTF. The CDR3 DNA is TGTGCCAGCAGCACCTCGGGACAGGTCGTTCACTATGGCTACACCTTC.

The rearrangement links TRBV11-1 to TRBJ2-2; tentative D call: TRBD1 (6 bases). The CDR3 runs 15 residues. Trimming stripped 5 bases from V and 6 bases from J, with 16 bases between. CDR1 and CDR2 (germline): SGHAT, FQDESV (reference sequence). The CDR3 reads CASSPDPTGPGELFF. The CDR3, as DNA: TGTGCCAGCAGCCCCGACCCAACAGGGCCCGGGGAGCTGTTTTTT.

The chain carries TRBV21-1 and TRBJ2-1; TRBD2, the table's D call, lacks a check against the DNA. TRBV21-1 is marked as a pseudogene. The CDR3 sequence is 16 residues long. CDR3 in amino acids: CASSKAGLAGGNEQFF. CDR3 in DNA: TGTGCCAGCAGCAAAGCTGGGCTAGCGGGAGGAAACGAGCAGTTCTTC.